This TCR beta chain was identified in a study of cytomegalovirus exposure and HLA in healthy donors (dated by TCRdb to the late 2010s). About the investigation overall: According to an earlier analysis of a few hundred of the donors, roughly 180 million T cells yielded roughly 110 million unique TCR beta sequences and approximately 280 Gb of sequence data. Roughly 300 gigabases of sequencing data and tens of millions of unique TCR sequences were included in an early release covering about 620 HLA-typed donors. The genetic ancestry cluster associated with self-reported Caucasian donors included roughly four fifths of the 300 to 450 genotyped donors. The study aimed to test whether cataloging public T cell receptors could reveal signatures of past pathogen exposure. Using immunosequencing, the study profiled T cell repertoires from some 670 subjects and related those repertoires to cytomegalovirus serostatus. In addition to the first cohort of around 670 subjects, a separate validation cohort of approximately 130 different subjects was used. To predict cytomegalovirus infection status, the study brought together high-throughput TCR immunosequencing, statistical association of individual TCRs with disease status, and machine learning. To study patterns of TCR occurrence, a later analysis re-analyzed previously published TCR beta repertoires from around 670 donors and added high-resolution HLA genotyping. In the later analysis, no new phenotypic data were used to find candidate immune exposures; instead, reliance was placed on TCR beta sequences and their occurrence across donors. To decide whether each TCR beta V gene segment behaved as functional or pseudogenic, an earlier analysis of some 570 of the donors relied on high-throughput TCR beta sequencing. Alongside the repertoire data, information on donor age, sex, ethnicity and CMV serostatus was compiled. Genome-wide SNP genotypes for about 65% of the 666 donors were used in a later genetic analysis, which treated that subset as a discovery cohort. All discovery cohort repertoires had been generated on a single sequencing platform. HLA typing covered class I and class II loci at four-digit resolution. Typing coverage differed by locus: A, B, C, DRB1 and DQB1 were typed in roughly 620-640 donors, DQA1 in about 500, DPA1 in 600 to 610, and DPB1 in just under 490. Because of strong linkage in the cohort, five DR-DQ haplotypes were treated as single units for association and clustering. Among a few hundred genotyped donors of the cohort, an average of around 240,000 unique TCR beta nucleotide sequences were sequenced per donor, approximately 20% of them non-productive. Overall results and qualifications from the work: In a later analysis, TCR association rates were found to vary across HLA loci, with the most associated TCRs seen for DRB1 alleles and the fewest for HLA-C alleles. In a later analysis, HLA-associated TCR beta chains showed more clonal expansion and lower generation probabilities than non-associated chains that were equally common. The only immune exposure information available for the cohort was CMV serostatus. Only TCR beta chains were sequenced in this cohort, and the absence of alpha or paired-chain data limited detectable features. Some IMGT-functional V segments, including TRBV6-2 and TRBV6-3, could not be told apart with the 87-base-pair reads, so those segments were excluded. The sequencing pipeline was judged likely to have produced a cluster of highly shared sequence variants as a technical artifact. A further reported finding was that TCR beta sequences accurately predicted the HLA-A and HLA-B alleles for most subjects in the first cohort. About 17 rarely observed V segments, including chromosome 9 orphons, were excluded from the earlier analysis of a few hundred of the donors because counts were too low. In a later analysis, several top co-occurrence clusters were reported to appear linked to parvovirus B19, influenza, CMV and Epstein-Barr virus. A later analysis found that most CMV-associated TCR beta chains appeared HLA-restricted, with HLA associations seemingly driven largely by CMV exposure. Because some donors lacked HLA typing at each locus, the association tests relied only on the typed subset. The authors suggested that the approach could potentially be generalized to other disease states and immunological phenotypes. In vitro tests confirmed that three of the cytomegalovirus-associated TCR beta chains recognize cytomegalovirus antigens. In a later genetic analysis, fewer N-insertions in productive TCRs were reported among donors in an Asian-associated ancestry cluster than the roughly 700-donor mean. In a later genetic analysis, a missense DCLRE1C variant was associated with V-gene and J-gene trimming of TCR beta chains, and the association was replicated in an independent cohort. In both the original and validation cohorts, the classifier was reported to diagnose cytomegalovirus status with high specificity and sensitivity. Most TCR sequences were observed very rarely across donors, whereas some public TCRs were present in many individuals. Strong co-occurrence of HLA alleles, especially DR and DQ, made assigning TCR associations to individual alleles difficult. Correlated functional status among segregating V segments might reflect linkage disequilibrium, but an unknown experimental factor could not be ruled out. Presence/absence analyses assumed roughly uniform sequencing depth across donors, an assumption that may not hold. Specific HLA alleles were associated with over 15,000 TCR beta sequences at a false discovery rate of 0.05 in a later analysis. In an earlier analysis of about 600 of the donors, most TCR beta V segments appeared in productive rearrangements about 87% or about 30% of the time, broadly matching IMGT annotations. The study listed 164 TCR beta chains as associated with cytomegalovirus.

Library creation used the immunoSEQ multiplex PCR assay. For the multiplex PCR, a mixture combining 60 forward primers for TCR Vbeta segments and 13 reverse primers for TCR Jbeta segments was used. The CDR3 region of rearranged TCR beta genes was amplified from genomic DNA by a multiplex PCR assay. The amplified TCR beta libraries were sequenced on the Illumina HiSeq System as 87-base-pair reads. Concerning the study's data processing: A later analysis counted tens of millions of unique TCR beta chains across the 650 to 800 repertoires, and about 10 million of these chains were shared by at least two donors. Raw reads were error-corrected and collapsed into unique sequences with a nearest-neighbor algorithm that merged closely related sequences to remove PCR and sequencing errors. Alignment of CDR3 sequences to IMGT reference sequences was used to assign V, D and J gene segments. Each retained sequence needed at least a six-nucleotide match to both a V gene segment and a J gene segment. A rearrangement was called productive if the CDR3 had no stop codons and remained in frame with V and J, and every other rearrangement was called non-productive. CDR3 was defined according to IMGT convention as the region running from the second conserved V-encoded cysteine to the conserved J-encoded phenylalanine. The earlier analysis of about 570 of the donors excluded any sequence lacking an unambiguous match to a single V gene segment. In an earlier analysis of several hundred of the donors, a V segment was called functional when productive rearrangements were above 56.7%, and segregating when the standard deviation between donors exceeded 5%. A statistical classification framework was built for diagnosing cytomegalovirus status from the catalog of TCR beta chain sequences. In a later analysis, TCR nucleotide sequences were compared against IMGT/GENE-DB human TR gene sequences so that V and J genes could be assigned. A later analysis assigned CDR3 sequences and most-parsimonious VDJ recombination scenarios with the TCRdist pipeline. In a later analysis, each TCR beta chain was defined by its CDR3 amino acid sequence together with its V-gene family, and reads without a unique V-gene family were excluded. To address suspected cross-contamination and a sequencing artifact, a later analysis removed a few hundred highly shared, low-generation-probability nucleotide sequences. In a later analysis, a clonal expansion index for each public chain was calculated from normalized within-repertoire ranks of inferred template counts. Generation probabilities in a later analysis came from a VDJ recombination model fitted to out-of-frame rearrangements, and those results were checked against IGoR. In a later analysis, TCR-TCR, TCR-HLA and TCR-CMV co-occurrence was scored with hypergeometric tests, and a repertoire-size bias correction was applied to TCR pairs. In a later analysis, false discovery rates were estimated by permuting HLA or CMV assignments 20 times. A later analysis grouped co-occurring TCRs with DBSCAN, adding TCRdist sequence similarity when clustering within HLA-allele-positive subsets. Co-occurrence clustering excluded repertoires with fewer than 30,000 or more than 120,000 public chains, plus five with anomalous nucleotide sharing. TCRdb carries this immuneACCESS record with in-frame sequences only. Its versions omit some clonotypes, under half of them owing to an unresolved V gene in the studies checked, with the rest unexplained. Clone size and the V and J calls come from that table; the DNA yielded D and trimming. This sample lists about 82,000 clones; around 73% were detected once. Of the sample, around 3.4% falls within the top ten clones.

The cohort consisted of 650 to 850 healthy bone marrow donors. Cohort members were all nominally healthy when sampled, although unrecorded immune exposures were likely present. The donor tested CMV seronegative, placing the donor among the 352 seronegative members of the cohort. A peripheral blood sample was collected from each donor, and TCR beta sequencing was performed on peripheral blood mononuclear cells. Genomic DNA was extracted from the blood cell samples with the Qiagen DNeasy Blood Extraction Kit. Turning to this clone: The antigen it binds to is not known. There are no base qualities to consult, and no much larger clone falls within one base.

The CDR3, from cysteine to phenylalanine, totals 14 residues. Of the read, only the CDR3 DNA is kept; its 42 bases are in frame from base 1. In the germline V gene, CDR1 corresponds to SGHRS and CDR2 to YFSETQ. The V and J ends are trimmed by 4 bases and 0 bases, leaving 7 bases between them. The TCR was taken from a man aged 45 to 65 in good health and CMV-seronegative. Input material: PBMCs. The sequence links TRBV5-1 to TRBJ2-2, with the D gene call left open. The nucleotide sequence is given as TGCGCCAGCAGCACCACTTCGAACACCGGGGAGCTGTTTTTT. Translated, it gives CASSTTSNTGELFF.